These 3 T cell receptor beta chains originate from one sample sequenced in a study of cytomegalovirus exposure and HLA in healthy donors. Vbeta (60) and Jbeta (13) primers were used in the PCR. The table came from immunoSEQ multiplex PCR; TCRdb's copy has only in-frame clones and leaves some out. The repertoire holds over 150,000 clones, with approximately 77% as singletons. Sequencing was performed on PBMCs. The receptors were gathered from a man between 45 and 60 years old in good health and CMV-seropositive.

The rearrangement links TRBV2 to TRBJ1-1, with D perhaps matching TRBD1 (5 bases). There are 12 residues in the CDR3. The V end was cut by 10 bases, the J end by 0 bases, with 9 bases between. Per the germline V gene, CDR1 is SNHLY and CDR2 is FYNNEI. The CDR3 region has the DNA TGTGCCACAGGGATACTGAACACTGAAGCTTTCTTT. Translated, it gives CATGILNTEAFF.

This clone was detected only a few times. The chain has TRBV19 and TRBJ2-1; TRBD2 matches 11 bases. The CDR3 length is 15 residues. CDR1 and CDR2 (germline): LNHDA, SQIVND (reference sequence). V was clipped by 5 bases and J by 6 bases; unmatched bases: 6. This CDR3 is CASSPPSGGFNEQFF. Written as DNA, the CDR3 is TGTGCCAGTAGTCCCCCTAGCGGGGGGTTCAATGAGCAGTTCTTC.

The gene calls are TRBV5-1 and TRBJ2-4; tentatively, D is TRBD1 (6 bases). V gave up 5 bases and J gave up 6 bases, with 18 bases separating them. The CDR3 contains 15 residues. Germline V CDR1 and CDR2: SGHRS, YFSETQ. Here the CDR3 DNA reads TGCGCCAGCAGTATAACAGGGCAACAGGGAAACATTCAGTACTTC. Its protein is CASSITGQQGNIQYF.